The 7 T cell receptor beta chains in this list originate from one sample, sequenced in a study of T cell responses to AZD1222 COVID-19 vaccine. TCRdb keeps only in-frame clones here, not all; method: immunoSEQ multiplex PCR. The table includes about 180,000 clones, around 88% detected once. This specimen consisted of peripheral blood, obtained on day 0 of AZD1222 vaccination. The origin of the receptors is an adult in good health.

A single count supports this clone. This chain uses TRBV27 with TRBJ1-1, with TRBD1 matching over 7 bases. Germline loops: CDR1 MNHEY, CDR2 SMNVEV (reference sequence). The CDR3 length is 13 residues. V shed 6 bases and J 2 bases; nucleotides not matched to a gene: 3. CDR3 DNA sequence: TGTGCCAGCAGAGGGACAGTAAACACTGAAGCTTTCTTT. This encodes CASRGTVNTEAFF.

This rearrangement joins TRBV5-8 to TRBJ2-3; D not certain. The CDR3 has 13 residues. Trimming left V 5 bases short and J 2 bases short, with 9 bases between. Germline lookup yields CDR1 SGHTS and CDR2 YDEGEE. CDR3 amino acids: CASRPISTDTQYF. The CDR3 bases are TGTGCCAGCAGGCCAATCTCCACAGATACGCAGTATTTT. The full variable domain, in which reference TRBV5-8 and TRBJ2-3 provide the parts outside the CDR3, is EAGVTQSPTHLIKTRGQQATLRCSPISGHTSVYWYQQALGLGLQFLLWYDEGEERNRGNFPPRFSGRQFPNYSSELNVNALELEDSALYLCASRPISTDTQYFGPGTRLTVL.

The chain carries TRBV5-1 and TRBJ2-3, with 8 bases identical to TRBD2. The CDR3 has 16 amino acids. Germline CDR1 reads SGHRS; CDR2 reads YFSETQ. Trimming cost V 3 bases and J 5 bases; bases outside gene matches: 11. The CDR3 coding sequence is TGCGCCAGCAGCTCGGGACTAGACCCGGCGGGAGATACGCAGTATTTT. Protein: CASSSGLDPAGDTQYF.

The chain links TRBV4-1 to TRBJ2-7, with 7 positions matching TRBD2. The V gene end was trimmed by 0 bases and the J gene end by 2 bases; junction bases not matched to a gene: 7. Germline loops: CDR1 MGHRA, CDR2 YSYEKL. There are 16 residues in the CDR3. CDR3 region: CASSQDWGGDTYEQYF. CDR3 coding DNA: TGCGCCAGCAGCCAAGATTGGGGGGGTGACACCTACGAGCAGTACTTC.

The chain uses TRBV7-4 and TRBJ1-5, with a weak D call TRBD1 (6 bases). Germline CDR1 reads SGHVT; CDR2 reads SQSDAQ. The ends were cut back, 8 bases at V and 0 bases at J, with 14 bases in the middle. The CDR3 contains 15 residues. The CDR3 region is CASLHRAYSNQPQHF. For the CDR3, the DNA is TGTGCCAGCCTGCACAGGGCCTATAGCAATCAGCCCCAGCATTTT.

The gene calls are TRBV5-1 and TRBJ1-1; maybe TRBD1 (6 bases). Germline assignment: CDR1 SGHRS and CDR2 YFSETQ. Trimming left V 2 bases short and J 1 base short, with 9 bases between. The CDR3 has 14 amino acids. CDR3 nucleotide sequence: TGCGCCAGCAGCTTAACCAGGGGGAACACTGAAGCTTTCTTT. Protein: CASSLTRGNTEAFF.

This clone has a single count. The V call is TRBV7-2, the J call TRBJ2-1; D remains ambiguous. The length of the CDR3 is 12 residues. Trimming stripped 11 bases from V and 9 bases from J, with 17 bases between. CDR1 and CDR2 (germline): SGHTA, FQGNSA. Here the CDR3 reads CASFPSMGEQFF. The CDR3 DNA reads as TGTGCCTCATTCCCCTCTATGGGTGAGCAGTTCTTC. Complete variable domain (other parts from reference TRBV7-2 and TRBJ2-1): GAGVSQSPSNKVTEKGKDVELRCDPISGHTALYWYRQSLGQGLEFLIYFQGNSAPDKSGLPSDRFSAERTGGSVSTLTIQRTQQEDSAVYLCASFPSMGEQFFGPGTRLTVL.